This TCR beta chain emerged from a study of molecular identifiers for immune sequencing clone quantification. Across the whole study: Naive CD8 cell RNA, from roughly 20,000 or 100,000 cells, was split five ways in replicates, with four sequenced.

This clonotype has at least ten counts. V gave up 6 bases and J gave up 3 bases, with 9 bases separating them. The CDR3 is made up of 11 amino acids. CDR1 SQVTM and CDR2 ANQGSEA come from the germline V gene. TCRdb re-called the PCR reads with MiXCR, one entry per CDR3 protein. The profile shows about 640,000 distinct CDR3 sequences, about 20% of them singletons. Specimen: naive CD8+ T cells from blood, with Jurkat cell RNA spiked in. The subset was: FACS-sorted CD8+CD4-CCR7+CD45RA+ naive T cells. The receptor was derived from a human donor in good health. Some libraries in this study had Jurkat cell RNA spiked in. The J gene is TRBJ2-7, the V gene TRBV29-1, with D perhaps given as TRBD1 or TRBD2 (5 bases each). The CDR3 region is CSVGADYEQYF. The CDR3 DNA reads as TGCAGCGTCGGGGCAGACTACGAGCAGTACTTC.